Listed here is a single T cell receptor beta chain. Scientists recovered RNA and DNA together from around 18-30 mg of unsorted bulk tissue. By surgical resection, the patients were treated for their primary liver carcinoma. Total RNA amounting to roughly 450 ng was the source from which TCR beta cDNA was made with a constant-region primer. Libraries of TCR beta came from three nested multiplex PCR rounds with slightly modified ARM-PCR. TCRdb re-analysed the multiplex PCR reads in MiXCR, keeping a single row per CDR3 protein. The sample consists of more than 55,000 distinct CDR3 sequences, 60% to 85% of them appearing once. These data belong to a study of tumor-infiltrating lymphocytes in primary liver carcinoma. The wider study: Sample yields of productive TCRbeta reads, ranging from roughly 3.5 to 7.13 million, were similar across tissue types.

The TCR originated in a man aged 40-55 years with primary liver carcinoma and hepatitis B virus infection. Sequenced sample: liver tumor tissue from sampling region 2. The subset is: tumor region T2, inferior pole.

CDR3 loop: CASIDRLSENDEQFF. CDR3 bases: TGTGCCAGCATTGACAGATTATCCGAAAACGATGAGCAGTTCTTC. The chain carries TRBV7-9 and TRBJ2-1, with D possibly TRBD1 on 5 matching bases. From germline, CDR1 is SEHNR and CDR2 FQNEAQ (reference sequence). Between the trimmed V and J ends, which lost 7 bases and 8 bases, there was a span of 21 bases. This CDR3 has 15 residues.